This TCR beta chain came from a study of blood T cell repertoires in COVID-19. Overall study context: Sites in the United States, Italy and Spain provided acute and convalescent COVID-19 samples. PBMCs, B-cell-depleted T cells, or T cells were the source of the cDNA or gDNA that made up the material.

Recruited during active infection, patients (from Seattle) were subsequently followed longitudinally. Original data processing: Reference gene primer amplification gave nucleated cell count estimates. Assay used: immunoSEQ multiplex PCR; TCRdb lists only in-frame clones, some missing. Clone size and the V and J calls come from that table; the DNA yielded D and trimming. The sample has some 310,000 clones, 90% seen once. Germline values: CDR1 ENHRY, CDR2 SYGVKD. The ends lost 4 bases at V and 0 bases at J; junction bases unmatched: 3. This CDR3 spans 14 amino acids. This sequence joins TRBV10-3 and TRBJ2-7, with TRBD1 identical over 7 bases. The TCR was taken from a woman aged 25 to 39 with COVID-19, enrolled during active disease. The sample was peripheral blood. The chain's CDR3 is CAISAGGGSYEQYF. As DNA, the CDR3 is TGTGCCATCAGTGCAGGGGGTGGCTCCTACGAGCAGTACTTC.